A single sample gave rise to the 12 T cell receptor beta chains below, sequenced in a study of T cell responses to AZD1222 COVID-19 vaccine. Here immunoSEQ multiplex PCR was the method, and the copy in TCRdb shows in-frame clones only, minus some. The sample yields 95,000 to 150,000 clones, around 92% seen once. Sequenced here: peripheral blood, sampled on day 0 of AZD1222 vaccination. Receptors were obtained from an adult in good health.

In this sample, this clone turned up a few times. The chain has TRBV19 and TRBJ1-4; 8 bases align to TRBD1. Germline values: CDR1 LNHDA, CDR2 SQIVND (reference sequence). The CDR3 has 13 residues. Trimming took 9 bases from V and 10 from J; bases not matched to a gene: 10. The CDR3, as DNA: TGTGCCAGCTCCGGGACAGGATCTGGAAAACTGTTTTTT. It specifies CASSGTGSGKLFF.

This rearrangement joins TRBV6-5 to TRBJ1-1; 7 bases agree with TRBD1. The CDR3 sequence is 14 residues long. V trimming: 6 bases; J trimming: 1 base; junction bases outside the gene matches: 5. From germline, CDR1 is MNHEY and CDR2 SVGAGI. CDR3 sequence: CASRRTGPNTEAFF. Written as DNA, the CDR3 is TGTGCCAGCAGGCGGACAGGCCCGAACACTGAAGCTTTCTTT.

This rearrangement joins TRBV6-5 to TRBJ2-7; 10 nucleotides agree with TRBD2. From germline, CDR1 is MNHEY and CDR2 SVGAGI. Germline trimming cut 11 bases from V and 7 bases from J; bases unmatched to any gene: 17. This CDR3 is 15 amino acids long. The CDR3 bases are TGTGCCGACTCCCATCAGTCGCTAGCGGGGGAGGAGCAGTACTTC. This translates into CADSHQSLAGEEQYF.

As concerns this clone: Other DNA sequences in the sample encode the same CDR3. The chain uses TRBV3-1 (or the pseudogene TRBV3-2) and TRBJ2-3; the D is unclear. The germline V gene has CDR1 LGHDT and CDR2 YNNKEL (reference sequence). The CDR3 is 13 residues long. Trimming cost V 1 base and J 1 base, with 3 bases left between them. The CDR3 nucleotides read TGTGCCAGCAGCCAAGGGGGCACAGATACGCAGTATTTT. This translates into CASSQGGTDTQYF.

The chain links TRBV7-9 to TRBJ2-5, with 9 nucleotides matching TRBD2. Looked up from germline, CDR1 is SEHNR and CDR2 is FQNEAQ (reference sequence). V shed 5 bases, J shed 5 bases, and the junction held 3 bases outside the gene matches. The CDR3 runs 13 residues. The DNA of the CDR3 is TGTGCCAGCAGCCCTAGCGGGAAGGAGACCCAGTACTTC. The encoded protein is CASSPSGKETQYF. The variable domain in full, with the rest retrieved from reference TRBV7-9 and TRBJ2-5, is DTGVSQNPRHKITKRGQNVTFRCDPISEHNRLYWYRQTLGQGPEFLTYFQNEAQLEKSRLLSDRFSAERPKGSFSTLEIQRTEQGDSAMYLCASSPSGKETQYFGPGTRLLVL.

V is TRBV19 and J is TRBJ1-1; 8 bases line up with TRBD1. V lost 6 bases, J lost 1 base, and 7 bases stayed unmatched. This CDR3 region has 15 residues. Germline V gene lookup returns CDR1 LNHDA and CDR2 SQIVND (reference sequence). CDR3 residues: CASRLDRERNTEAFF. In DNA, the CDR3 is TGTGCCAGTAGGCTGGACAGGGAGAGGAACACTGAAGCTTTCTTT.

The chain has TRBV30 and TRBJ1-5; D call uncertain. This CDR3 region has 15 residues. Germline V gives CDR1 GTSNPN, CDR2 SVGIG (reference sequence). V was shortened by 3 bases and J by 3 bases, with 15 bases between the two germline ends. In DNA form, the CDR3 reads TGTGCCTGGAGGTTCAGTGCCGCGGTCAATCAGCCCCAGCATTTT. The encoded protein is CAWRFSAAVNQPQHF.

The rearrangement uses TRBV11-2 and TRBJ2-7, with 10 bases identical to TRBD1. Germline CDR1 is SGHAT and CDR2 is FQNNGV. The trim removed 1 base at V and 5 bases at J, leaving 5 bases unmatched. The CDR3 spans 15 residues. The CDR3 spells CASSLAGTGVHEQYF. The CDR3 nucleotides are TGTGCCAGCAGCTTAGCTGGGACAGGGGTCCACGAGCAGTACTTC.

The genes are TRBV29-1 and TRBJ2-6; 7 bases match TRBD1. V lost 4 bases and J lost 0; bases outside the gene matches: 6. The germline V gene has CDR1 SQVTM and CDR2 ANQGSEA. The CDR3 extends over 16 amino acids. CDR3 DNA sequence: TGCAGCGTTGGGTGGGACAGCTACTCTGGGGCCAACGTCCTGACTTTC. It encodes CSVGWDSYSGANVLTF.

The chain has TRBV5-1 and TRBJ1-3; no firm D call. Germline V CDR1 and CDR2: SGHRS, YFSETQ. V was trimmed by 2 bases and J by 0 bases, leaving 6 bases between them. The CDR3 contains 14 residues. The CDR3 region is CASSFGSSGNTIYF. DNA of the CDR3: TGCGCCAGCAGCTTCGGCAGCTCTGGAAACACCATATATTTT.

The chain combines TRBV27 with TRBJ1-1; D is possibly TRBD1 (5 bases). CDR1 is MNHEY and CDR2 is SMNVEV in the germline V gene (reference sequence). The V and J ends lost 6 bases and 2 bases respectively, with 13 bases between them. The CDR3 is 14 amino acids. The CDR3 DNA reads TGTGCCAGCAGCCAGGGACGGAGAAACACTGAAGCTTTCTTT. Translating gives CASSQGRRNTEAFF.

CDR3 DNA: TGTGCCAGCAGCCCACGTGGGGCGCGAACCGGGGAGCTGTTTTTT. It translates to CASSPRGARTGELFF. The chain combines TRBV7-3 with TRBJ2-2, with D perhaps TRBD1 (5 bases). Trimming stripped 5 bases from V and 5 bases from J, with 15 bases between. The CDR3 spans 15 residues. The germline gives CDR1 SGHTA, CDR2 FQGTGA.